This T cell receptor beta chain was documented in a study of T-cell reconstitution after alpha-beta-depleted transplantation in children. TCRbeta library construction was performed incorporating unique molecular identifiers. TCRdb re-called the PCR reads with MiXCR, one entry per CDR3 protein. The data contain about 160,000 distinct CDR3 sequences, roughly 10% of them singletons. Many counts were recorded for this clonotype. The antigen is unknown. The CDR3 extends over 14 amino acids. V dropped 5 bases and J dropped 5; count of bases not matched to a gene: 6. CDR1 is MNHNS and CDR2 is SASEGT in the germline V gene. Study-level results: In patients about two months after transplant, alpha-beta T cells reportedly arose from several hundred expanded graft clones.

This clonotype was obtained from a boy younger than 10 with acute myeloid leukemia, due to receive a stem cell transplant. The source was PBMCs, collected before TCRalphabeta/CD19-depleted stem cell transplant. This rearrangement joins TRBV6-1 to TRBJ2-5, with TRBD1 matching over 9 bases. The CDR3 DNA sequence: TGTGCCAGCAGTAGGACAGGGGAGGGGGAGACCCAGTACTTC. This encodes CASSRTGEGETQYF.